This T cell receptor (beta chain) was sequenced in a study of technical replicates of blood from a few donors (dated by TCRdb to about 2017). Library preparation was by the immunoSEQ multiplex PCR assay. TCRdb's version of the immuneACCESS table is confined to in-frame rearrangements and falls short of the full clone set. An unresolved V gene accounts for under half of the shortfall where checked; the remainder is of unknown origin. Across this sample there are roughly 80,000 clones, with about 96% seen only once. The ten largest account for around 0.2% of the sample. Taken from the germline V gene, the CDR1 and CDR2 loops are MNHNS and SASEGT. Spanning cysteine to phenylalanine, the CDR3 consists of 12 amino acids. Only CDR3 DNA is held: 36 bases, read in frame from base 1. V is clipped by 5 bases and J by 5 bases, and the sequence between their germline boundaries is 9 bases long. There are a few counts of this clone. Its antigen is not yet known. No much larger clone is present one base from it, and per-base qualities are unavailable.

The sequence was collected from a human donor in good health. The chain is made from TRBV6-1 and TRBJ1-1; no D gene can be assigned with confidence. Sequences were obtained from T cells isolated from PBMCs. The CDR3 sequence is CASSLRVTEAFF. The nucleotides are TGTGCCAGCAGTCTGCGGGTGACTGAAGCTTTCTTT.